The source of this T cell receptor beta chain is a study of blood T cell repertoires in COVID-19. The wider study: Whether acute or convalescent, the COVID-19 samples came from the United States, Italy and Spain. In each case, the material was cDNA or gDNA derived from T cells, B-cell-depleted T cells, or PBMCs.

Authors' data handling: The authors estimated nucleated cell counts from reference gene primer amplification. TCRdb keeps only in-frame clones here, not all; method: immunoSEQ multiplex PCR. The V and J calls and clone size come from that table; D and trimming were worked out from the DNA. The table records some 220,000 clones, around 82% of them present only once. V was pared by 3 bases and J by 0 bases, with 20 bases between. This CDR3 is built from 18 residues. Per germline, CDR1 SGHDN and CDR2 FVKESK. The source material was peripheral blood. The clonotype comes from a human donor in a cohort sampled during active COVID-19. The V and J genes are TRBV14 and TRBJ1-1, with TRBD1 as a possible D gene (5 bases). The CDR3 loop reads CASSHDLGQGIMNTEAFF. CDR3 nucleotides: TGTGCCAGCAGCCATGACTTGGGGCAGGGAATCATGAACACTGAAGCTTTCTTT.